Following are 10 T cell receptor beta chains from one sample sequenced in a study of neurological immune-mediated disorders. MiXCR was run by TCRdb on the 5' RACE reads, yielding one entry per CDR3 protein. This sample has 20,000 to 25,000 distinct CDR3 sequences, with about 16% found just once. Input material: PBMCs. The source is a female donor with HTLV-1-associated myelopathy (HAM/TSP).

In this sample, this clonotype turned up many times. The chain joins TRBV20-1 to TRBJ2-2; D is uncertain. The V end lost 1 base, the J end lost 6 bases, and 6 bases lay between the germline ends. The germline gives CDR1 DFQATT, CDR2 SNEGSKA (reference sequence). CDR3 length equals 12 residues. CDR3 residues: CSARVGSGELFF. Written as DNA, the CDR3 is TGCAGTGCTAGAGTAGGGTCCGGGGAGCTGTTTTTT.

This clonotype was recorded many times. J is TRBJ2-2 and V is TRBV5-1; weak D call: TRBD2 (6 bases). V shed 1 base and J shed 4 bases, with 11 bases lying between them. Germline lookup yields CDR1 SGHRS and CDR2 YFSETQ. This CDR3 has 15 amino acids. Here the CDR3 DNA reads TGCGCCAGCAGCTTGTCCGGGGGTGTCACCGGGGAGCTGTTTTTT. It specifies CASSLSGGVTGELFF.

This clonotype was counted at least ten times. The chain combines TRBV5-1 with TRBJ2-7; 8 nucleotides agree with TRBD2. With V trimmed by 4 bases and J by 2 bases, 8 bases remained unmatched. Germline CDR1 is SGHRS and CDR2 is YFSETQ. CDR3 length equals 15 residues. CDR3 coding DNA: TGCGCCAGCAGCGAGCCTAGCGGGTCCGCCTACGAGCAGTACTTC. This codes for CASSEPSGSAYEQYF.

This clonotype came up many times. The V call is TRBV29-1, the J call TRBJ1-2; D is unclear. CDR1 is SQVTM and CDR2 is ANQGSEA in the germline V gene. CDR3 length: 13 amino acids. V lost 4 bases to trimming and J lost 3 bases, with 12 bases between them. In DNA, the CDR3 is TGCAGCGTTGCTATCCGGGTCGACTATGGCTACACCTTC. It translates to CSVAIRVDYGYTF.

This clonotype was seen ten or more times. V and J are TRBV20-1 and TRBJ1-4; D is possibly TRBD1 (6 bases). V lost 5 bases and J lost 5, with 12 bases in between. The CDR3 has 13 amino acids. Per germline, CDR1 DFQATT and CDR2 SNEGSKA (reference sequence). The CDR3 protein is CSAQRQANEKLFF. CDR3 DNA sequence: TGCAGTGCTCAAAGACAGGCAAATGAAAAACTGTTTTTT.

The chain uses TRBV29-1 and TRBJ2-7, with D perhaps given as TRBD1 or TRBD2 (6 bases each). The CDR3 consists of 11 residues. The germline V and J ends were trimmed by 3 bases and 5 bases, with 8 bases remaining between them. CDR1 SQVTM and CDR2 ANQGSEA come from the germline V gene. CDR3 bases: TGCAGCGTTGAGGGGGGCCACGAGCAGTACTTC. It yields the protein CSVEGGHEQYF.

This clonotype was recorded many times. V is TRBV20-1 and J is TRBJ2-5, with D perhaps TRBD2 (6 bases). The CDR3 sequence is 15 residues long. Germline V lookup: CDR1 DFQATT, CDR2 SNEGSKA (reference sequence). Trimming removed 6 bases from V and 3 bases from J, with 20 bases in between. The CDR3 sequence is CSARLSGGVEETQYF. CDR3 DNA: TGCAGTGCCCGCCTGTCGGGCGGGGTTGAAGAGACCCAGTACTTC.

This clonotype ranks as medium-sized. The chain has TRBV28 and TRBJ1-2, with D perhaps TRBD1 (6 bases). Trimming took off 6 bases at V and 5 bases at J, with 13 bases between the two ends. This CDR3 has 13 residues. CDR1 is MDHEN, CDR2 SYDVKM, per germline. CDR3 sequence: CASRGGMSYGYTF. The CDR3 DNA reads TGTGCCAGCAGGGGGGGCATGTCATATGGCTACACCTTC.

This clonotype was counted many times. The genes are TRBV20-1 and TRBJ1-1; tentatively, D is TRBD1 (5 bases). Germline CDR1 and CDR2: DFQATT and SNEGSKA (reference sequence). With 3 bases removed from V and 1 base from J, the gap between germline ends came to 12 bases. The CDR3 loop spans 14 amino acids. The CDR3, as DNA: TGCAGTGCTAGCTTCGCAGGGCGGAACACTGAAGCTTTCTTT. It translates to CSASFAGRNTEAFF.

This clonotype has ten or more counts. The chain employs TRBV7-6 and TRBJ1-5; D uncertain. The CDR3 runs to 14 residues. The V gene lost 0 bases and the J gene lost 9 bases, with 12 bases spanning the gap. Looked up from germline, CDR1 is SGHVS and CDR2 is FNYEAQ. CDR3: CASSLAAGDRPQHF. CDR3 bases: TGTGCCAGCAGCTTAGCGGCGGGTGATCGGCCCCAGCATTTT. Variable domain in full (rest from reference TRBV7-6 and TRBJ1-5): GAGVSQSPRYKVTKRGQDVALRCDPISGHVSLYWYRQALGQGPEFLTYFNYEAQQDKSGLPNDRFSAERPEGSISTLTIQRTEQRDSAMYRCASSLAAGDRPQHFGDGTRLSIL.